The next 32 T cell receptor beta chains were all read from a single sample in a study of T-cell reconstitution after alpha-beta-depleted transplantation in children. Preparing the TCRbeta library involved the use of unique molecular identifiers. One entry per CDR3 protein results from TCRdb running MiXCR on the PCR reads. This table has about 98,000 distinct CDR3 sequences, 4.5% to 7.5% appearing once. The specimen comprised PBMCs, mostly from graft donor cells, sampled 60 days after TCRalphabeta/CD19-depleted stem cell transplant. These receptors originate from a female patient between 2 and 10 years old who had a stem cell transplant for Fanconi anemia, so the T cells may come from the graft donor.

Only a few counts were recorded for this clonotype. This sequence joins TRBV2 and TRBJ1-1, with TRBD1 matching over 8 bases. The CDR3 covers 12 residues. The V segment lost 4 bases and the J segment 12 bases; nucleotides outside the gene matches: 7. The V gene's germline CDR1 is SNHLY and CDR2 FYNNEI. The CDR3 region has the DNA TGTGCCAGCAGTGCTCCTACAGGGGGAACTTTCTTT. Translation: CASSAPTGGTFF.

This clonotype was counted a few times. J is TRBJ2-4 and V is TRBV9; D gene uncertain. This CDR3 has 14 residues. Germline values: CDR1 SGDLS, CDR2 YYNGEE. V lost 0 bases and J lost 2, with 6 bases in between. The CDR3 sequence: CASSVGLTKNIQYF. The CDR3 DNA sequence: TGTGCCAGCAGCGTAGGACTTACCAAAAACATTCAGTACTTC.

This clonotype was seen ten or more times. The gene calls are TRBV20-1 and TRBJ2-3; 8 nucleotides agree with TRBD2. V dropped 5 bases and J dropped 2; count of bases not matched to a gene: 9. CDR3 length: 15 residues. CDR1 DFQATT and CDR2 SNEGSKA come from the germline V gene (reference sequence). CDR3 coding DNA: TGCAGTGCTTCCCGGACTAGCCGTTTCACAGATACGCAGTATTTT. Protein: CSASRTSRFTDTQYF.

This clonotype was recorded many times. The rearrangement links TRBV6-2 or TRBV6-3 to TRBJ2-1, with 14 nucleotides matching TRBD2. Germline CDR1 is MNHEY and CDR2 is SVGEGT. Losses at the gene ends were 6 bases for V and 2 bases for J; bases not matched to a gene: 15. The CDR3 covers 20 residues. The CDR3 spells CASRLAPGLAGAVPYNEQFF. The CDR3 region has the DNA TGTGCCAGCAGGTTGGCCCCGGGACTAGCGGGAGCGGTCCCCTACAATGAGCAGTTCTTC.

The sample holds many counts of this clonotype. The gene calls are TRBV12-3 or TRBV12-4 and TRBJ2-7; 8 nucleotides match TRBD1. Trimming removed 1 base from V and 5 bases from J; junction bases left unmatched: 7. The CDR3 extends over 15 amino acids. CDR3 protein: CASSLVGRGQDEQYF. For the CDR3, the DNA is TGTGCCAGCAGTTTAGTGGGCAGGGGGCAGGACGAGCAGTACTTC.

There are many counts of this clonotype. The V gene is TRBV2, the J gene TRBJ2-7; perhaps TRBD1 as D (6 bases). The germline gives CDR1 SNHLY, CDR2 FYNNEI. The CDR3 is 14 amino acids. Trimming cost V 3 bases and J 7 bases, with 16 bases left between them. This CDR3 reads CASSEDSPPGEQYF. CDR3 in DNA: TGTGCCAGCAGTGAGGACAGTCCCCCGGGTGAGCAGTACTTC.

The chain joins TRBV6-5 to TRBJ2-7; 9 nucleotides match TRBD2. The V gene end was trimmed by 0 bases and the J gene end by 3 bases; junction bases not matched to a gene: 9. CDR3 length: 17 amino acids. CDR1 MNHEY and CDR2 SVGAGI come from the germline V gene. The CDR3 region is CASSYSLTSGTSYEQYF. The DNA for the CDR3 is TGTGCCAGCAGTTACTCCCTGACTAGCGGTACTAGCTACGAGCAGTACTTC.

The rearrangement uses TRBV18 and TRBJ2-3; D is unclear. V lost 0 bases, J lost 4 bases, and 5 bases lay in between. Germline V gene sequence: CDR1 KGHSH, CDR2 LQKENI. The CDR3 length is 13 residues. The CDR3: CASSPPSADTQYF. DNA of the CDR3: TGTGCCAGCTCACCACCCTCCGCAGATACGCAGTATTTT.

The sample holds many counts of this clonotype. The gene calls are TRBV5-1 and TRBJ2-7; D may be TRBD2 (5 bases). Trimming removed 0 bases from V and 3 bases from J, with 7 bases in between. The V gene's germline CDR1 is SGHRS and CDR2 YFSETQ. This CDR3 contains 13 residues. The CDR3 sequence: CASSLGGNYEQYF. The CDR3 DNA reads as TGCGCCAGCAGCTTGGGAGGGAACTACGAGCAGTACTTC.

This clonotype was recorded many times. The chain carries TRBV18 and TRBJ2-3, with TRBD2 matching 11 bases. The germline CDR1 and CDR2 sequences are KGHSH and LQKENI. V dropped 1 base and J dropped 4; count of bases not matched to a gene: 10. This CDR3 has 18 residues. The CDR3 loop is CASSPRASGGPGADTQYF. CDR3 nucleotides: TGTGCCAGCTCACCACGCGCTAGCGGGGGGCCGGGTGCAGATACGCAGTATTTT. The full variable domain, its missing parts supplied by reference TRBV18 and TRBJ2-3, is NAGVMQNPRHLVRRRGQEARLRCSPMKGHSHVYWYRQLPEEGLKFMVYLQKENIIDESGMPKERFSAEFPKEGPSILRIQQVVRGDSAAYFCASSPRASGGPGADTQYFGPGTRLTVL.

This clonotype appeared many times. The chain uses TRBV18 and TRBJ2-6, with TRBD1 identical over 8 bases. Germline V gene lookup returns CDR1 KGHSH and CDR2 LQKENI. Losses at the gene ends were 1 base for V and 2 bases for J; bases not matched to a gene: 7. This CDR3 is 18 amino acids long. CDR3: CASSPLVRGRTGANVLTF. CDR3 DNA: TGTGCCAGCTCACCACTCGTCAGGGGGCGAACTGGGGCCAACGTCCTGACTTTC.

This clonotype came up a few times. This chain links TRBV18 with TRBJ2-2, with 13 nucleotides matching TRBD2. CDR1 and CDR2 from the germline V gene are KGHSH and LQKENI. The CDR3 runs 18 residues. With 4 bases clipped from V and 3 bases from J, the junction kept 8 bases outside the gene matches. CDR3 sequence reads: CASSRPGLAGIYTGELFF. CDR3 nucleotides: TGTGCCAGCTCACGGCCGGGACTAGCGGGAATCTACACCGGGGAGCTGTTTTTT.

This clonotype came up a few times. V gene TRBV12-3 or TRBV12-4 combines with J gene TRBJ2-3; TRBD1 agrees at 7 bases. Trimming at V came to 5 bases and at J to 4 bases, leaving 9 bases not matched to a gene. The length of the CDR3 is 15 residues. The CDR3, as DNA: TGTGCCAGCAGTAGAGACAGGGAAGCCGCAGATACGCAGTATTTT. This translates into CASSRDREAADTQYF.

The chain carries TRBV11-2 and TRBJ2-7, with 13 bases aligning to TRBD2. Germline CDR1 reads SGHAT; CDR2 reads FQNNGV. The CDR3 contains 19 residues. The V and J ends lost 3 bases and 5 bases, in that order; junction bases with no gene match: 16. The CDR3 coding sequence is TGTGCCAGCAGCTTTCCGATACTAGCGGGGGGGCTTGTCCCTCACGAGCAGTACTTC. Amino acid sequence: CASSFPILAGGLVPHEQYF.

There are many counts of this clonotype. The V call is TRBV28, the J call TRBJ2-7; no clear D gene. V gave up 3 bases and J gave up 3 bases, with 9 bases separating them. Per germline, CDR1 MDHEN and CDR2 SYDVKM. CDR3 length: 13 amino acids. The CDR3 region has the DNA TGTGCCAGCAGTTTCTGGCGGAACTACGAGCAGTACTTC. Protein: CASSFWRNYEQYF.

This clonotype was detected ten times or more. V usage is TRBV12-3 or TRBV12-4 and J usage is TRBJ2-2; TRBD2 is a possible D gene (6 bases). V was trimmed by 1 base and J by 5 bases, leaving 11 bases between them. CDR3 length: 15 amino acids. CDR3 in amino acids: CASSLVPAGTGELFF. CDR3 bases: TGTGCCAGCAGTTTAGTTCCAGCGGGTACCGGGGAGCTGTTTTTT.

CDR3 coding DNA: TGTGCCAGCAGCGTAGGGACCGGGACAGGGGTTGGTTTCCGTGAAGCTTTCTTT. Amino acids: CASSVGTGTGVGFREAFF. The chain carries TRBV9 and TRBJ1-1; TRBD1 agrees at 10 bases. The V gene end was trimmed by 0 bases and the J gene end by 7 bases; junction bases not matched to a gene: 15. CDR1 is SGDLS, CDR2 YYNGEE, per germline. This CDR3 contains 18 residues. Full variable domain (missing parts from reference TRBV9 and TRBJ1-1): DSGVTQTPKHLITATGQRVTLRCSPRSGDLSVYWYQQSLDQGLQFLIQYYNGEERAKGNILERFSAQQFPDLHSELNLSSLELGDSALYFCASSVGTGTGVGFREAFFGQGTRLTVV.

In its sample, this clonotype was seen a few times. The rearrangement uses TRBV7-2 and TRBJ2-4; D is unclear. Trimming left V 1 base short and J 8 bases short, with 9 bases between. Germline V gene data show CDR1 as SGHTA and CDR2 as FQGNSA. This CDR3 is 13 amino acids long. CDR3 residues: CASSLERVHIQYF. DNA for the CDR3: TGTGCCAGCAGCTTAGAACGGGTTCACATTCAGTACTTC.

This clonotype was observed at least ten times. This sequence joins TRBV12-3 or TRBV12-4 and TRBJ2-5; 12 nucleotides align to TRBD2. The CDR3 runs 17 residues. The junction had 12 bases not matched to a gene; V was cut back by 5 bases and J by 5 bases. CDR3 bases: TGTGCCAGCAGTCTACGGACTAGCGGGGTTTCCGGGGAGACCCAGTACTTC. Translating it yields CASSLRTSGVSGETQYF.

This clonotype was found many times. The chain combines TRBV12-3 or TRBV12-4 with TRBJ1-1, with 9 nucleotides matching TRBD1. There are 13 residues in the CDR3. The V and J ends lost 7 bases and 7 bases, in that order; junction bases with no gene match: 7. The CDR3, as DNA: TGTGCCAGCACCATCGACAGGGGGGGTGAAGCTTTCTTT. Translated, it gives CASTIDRGGEAFF.

This clonotype was seen ten or more times. V and J are TRBV4-2 and TRBJ2-1; possible D gene TRBD2, 5 bases. There are 17 residues in the CDR3. Trimming took 0 bases from V and 0 from J, leaving 12 bases between them. Germline assignment: CDR1 LGHNA and CDR2 YNFKEQ. The CDR3 coding sequence is TGTGCCAGCAGCCAAGAACGGCGGGCGAGCTCCTACAATGAGCAGTTCTTC. Translating gives CASSQERRASSYNEQFF.

This clonotype was observed many times. CDR3 region: CSVEDPGGNGYTF. The CDR3 nucleotides read TGCAGCGTTGAAGATCCAGGGGGGAATGGCTACACCTTC. The chain has TRBV29-1 and TRBJ1-2; 7 positions agree with TRBD1. The ends lost 0 bases at V and 6 bases at J; junction bases unmatched: 4. This CDR3 has 13 residues. In germline, CDR1 is SQVTM, CDR2 ANQGSEA. Filled out from reference TRBV29-1 and TRBJ1-2, the complete variable domain reads SAVISQKPSRDICQRGTSLTIQCQVDSQVTMMFWYRQQPGQSLTLIATANQGSEATYESGFVIDKFPISRPNLTFSTLTVSNMSPEDSSIYLCSVEDPGGNGYTFGSGTRLTVV.

This chain links TRBV6-1 with TRBJ2-5; 8 nucleotides align to TRBD2. The CDR3 runs to 16 residues. The V and J ends lost 8 bases and 5 bases, in that order; junction bases with no gene match: 16. The V gene's germline CDR1 is MNHNS and CDR2 SASEGT. The CDR3, as DNA: TGTGCCAGCTCGCGGGGGGCTCCATTGGCGGTTGAGACCCAGTACTTC. This sequence encodes CASSRGAPLAVETQYF.

This clonotype was found many times. This sequence joins TRBV5-1 and TRBJ2-7, with D tentatively TRBD2 (6 bases). The CDR3 has 14 amino acids. V shed 2 bases and J shed 3 bases, with 12 bases lying between them. Germline assignment: CDR1 SGHRS and CDR2 YFSETQ. CDR3 protein: CASSFGRGIYEQYF. The CDR3 DNA follows: TGCGCCAGCAGCTTTGGACGGGGGATCTACGAGCAGTACTTC.

This clonotype has at least ten counts. The chain employs TRBV29-1 and TRBJ2-1, with a tentative D call TRBD1 (5 bases). This CDR3 comprises 13 residues. V dropped 3 bases and J dropped 6 bases, with 12 bases sitting between them. Germline CDR1 is SQVTM and CDR2 is ANQGSEA. CDR3 coding DNA: TGCAGCGTTGATGTCAGGGTGGTCAATGAGCAGTTCTTC. It translates to CSVDVRVVNEQFF.

This clonotype came up many times. This sequence joins TRBV3-1 and TRBJ2-1, with D perhaps TRBD2 (6 bases). CDR3 length: 14 residues. Per germline, CDR1 LGHDT and CDR2 YNNKEL (reference sequence). V lost 4 bases and J 1 base, leaving 8 bases between the germline ends. The CDR3: CASSPTSSYNEQFF. The CDR3 nucleotides read TGTGCCAGCAGCCCGACTAGTTCCTACAATGAGCAGTTCTTC.

Ten or more counts support this clonotype. The chain combines TRBV20-1 with TRBJ2-5; D is undetermined. There are 14 residues in the CDR3. Trimming took 0 bases from V and 5 from J, leaving 13 bases between them. CDR1 is DFQATT, CDR2 SNEGSKA, per germline (reference sequence). The CDR3 is CSAREGSRVETQYF. CDR3 nucleotides: TGCAGTGCTAGAGAGGGATCGCGTGTTGAGACCCAGTACTTC.

This clonotype has ten or more counts. The V gene is TRBV5-1, the J gene TRBJ2-7; a weak D match, TRBD2 (5 bases). The CDR3 totals 16 residues. Germline CDR1 reads SGHRS; CDR2 reads YFSETQ. V was clipped by 6 bases and J by 4 bases, with 23 bases between them. CDR3 sequence: CASNKDSPSDSYEQYF. The CDR3 DNA reads as TGCGCCAGCAACAAGGACTCCCCATCGGATTCGTACGAGCAGTACTTC.

This clonotype has a handful of counts. The chain has TRBV25-1 and TRBJ2-2; 8 nucleotides align to TRBD2. V shed 4 bases, J shed 3 bases, and the junction held 16 bases outside the gene matches. CDR3 size: 19 residues. Germline loops: CDR1 MGHDK, CDR2 SYGVNS. CDR3 nucleotide sequence: TGTGCCAGCAGTGTATTTGAGGGCCGGGGGGGGAGTCACACCGGGGAGCTGTTTTTT. Its translation is CASSVFEGRGGSHTGELFF.

Worth noting for this clonotype: A clone one base away is much larger, so this may be a read error. V and J are TRBV20-1 and TRBJ2-4, with no clear D. V lost 2 bases, J lost 6 bases, and 11 bases lay in between. The CDR3 length is 13 residues. Germline V gene data show CDR1 as DFQATT and CDR2 as SNEGSKA (reference sequence). The CDR3 sequence: CSARFLGLNIQYF. As DNA, the CDR3 is TGCAGTGCTAGATTCCTGGGGTTAAACATTCAGTACTTC.

This clonotype was counted many times. The chain is built from TRBV18 and TRBJ2-5; the D gene is possibly TRBD1 (6 bases). The germline V and J ends were trimmed by 6 bases and 3 bases, with 14 bases remaining between them. Germline values: CDR1 KGHSH, CDR2 LQKENI. The CDR3 extends over 14 amino acids. The CDR3 DNA reads TGTGCCAGCTCTCAAGGGGGTGGTGAAGAGACCCAGTACTTC. Its protein product is CASSQGGGEETQYF. Full variable domain (remainder filled in from reference TRBV18 and TRBJ2-5): NAGVMQNPRHLVRRRGQEARLRCSPMKGHSHVYWYRQLPEEGLKFMVYLQKENIIDESGMPKERFSAEFPKEGPSILRIQQVVRGDSAAYFCASSQGGGEETQYFGPGTRLLVL.

As to this clonotype: This may come from a read error, since a much larger clone is one base off. The CDR3 carries no conserved terminal phenylalanine or tryptophan, so it likely arises from a read error. This chain links TRBV20-1 with TRBJ1-6; D is perhaps TRBD1 (6 bases). With 1 base removed from V and 8 bases from J, the gap between germline ends came to 12 bases. Germline V gene data show CDR1 as DFQATT and CDR2 as SNEGSKA (reference sequence). The CDR3 runs to 14 residues. CDR3 coding DNA: TGCAGTGCTAGAGTTGCAGGGGTAGATTCACCCCTCCACTGT. Amino acids: CSARVAGVDSPLHC.